Listed here are 30 T cell receptor beta chains from one sample, sequenced in a study of shared clonotypes between healthy human individuals. The assay was immunoSEQ multiplex PCR, and TCRdb's table has in-frame clones only and misses some. There are 800,000 or so clones in the sample; 96% occur only once, and over 0.2% lies in the top ten. Naive CD8 cells lacked CD45RO and underwent positive selection for CCR7, leaving out terminally differentiated effector memory CD45RA+ cells. The sequenced sample was naive CD8+ T cells sorted from blood. These receptors originate from a young man in good health.

The J gene is TRBJ2-7, the V gene TRBV7-8; 7 bases fit TRBD2. Germline assignment: CDR1 SGHVS and CDR2 FQNEAQ. This CDR3 is 14 amino acids long. Trimming at V came to 5 bases and at J to 4 bases, leaving 8 bases not matched to a gene. Here the CDR3 reads CASSGGSDPYEQYF. The CDR3 nucleotides are TGTGCCAGCAGCGGCGGGAGCGACCCGTACGAGCAGTACTTC. Supplemented by reference TRBV7-8 and TRBJ2-7, the full variable domain reads GAGVSQSPRYKVAKRGQDVALRCDPISGHVSLFWYQQALGQGPEFLTYFQNEAQLDKSGLPSDRFFAERPEGSVSTLKIQRTQQEDSAVYLCASSGGSDPYEQYFGPGTRLTVT.

The gene calls are TRBV5-4 and TRBJ2-7; perhaps TRBD1 as D (6 bases). Looked up from germline, CDR1 is SGHNT and CDR2 is YYREEE (reference sequence). V lost 4 bases, J lost 0 bases, and 17 bases lay in between. The CDR3 runs 16 residues. Here the CDR3 DNA reads TGTGCCAGCAGCCCATATACAGGGCCGAGCTCCTACGAGCAGTACTTC. This translates into CASSPYTGPSSYEQYF.

The V and J genes are TRBV14 and TRBJ2-7; TRBD1 agrees at 7 bases. V lost 4 bases to trimming and J lost 3 bases; unmatched junction nucleotides: 9. Germline CDR1 and CDR2: SGHDN and FVKESK. This CDR3 has 15 residues. The CDR3 protein is CASSPQRGRNYEQYF. DNA of the CDR3: TGTGCCAGCAGCCCCCAAAGGGGGCGGAACTACGAGCAGTACTTC.

This chain connects TRBV29-1 to TRBJ2-7, with TRBD2 as a possible D gene (6 bases). This CDR3 region has 16 residues. Trimming cost V 6 bases and J 5 bases, with 26 bases left between them. The V gene's germline CDR1 is SQVTM and CDR2 ANQGSEA. DNA for the CDR3: TGCAGCGTCCAAGGGGCGGGAAGGGGTTCCATGCACGAGCAGTACTTC. Translation: CSVQGAGRGSMHEQYF.

This sequence joins TRBV7-9 and TRBJ2-4; the match to TRBD1 covers 7 bases. Germline V CDR1 and CDR2: SEHNR, FQNEAQ (reference sequence). The CDR3 covers 17 residues. V shed 1 base and J 1 base; nucleotides not matched to a gene: 7. CDR3 region: CASSLVGQGVAKNIQYF. The DNA for the CDR3 is TGTGCCAGCAGCTTAGTCGGGCAGGGGGTGGCCAAAAACATTCAGTACTTC. The whole variable domain, remainder taken from reference TRBV7-9 and TRBJ2-4, is DTGVSQNPRHKITKRGQNVTFRCDPISEHNRLYWYRQTLGQGPEFLTYFQNEAQLEKSRLLSDRFSAERPKGSFSTLEIQRTEQGDSAMYLCASSLVGQGVAKNIQYFGAGTRLSVL.

A note on this clone: Other DNA sequences from this sample encode an identical CDR3 as well. The rearrangement joins TRBV27 to TRBJ2-7, with 8 positions matching TRBD2. This CDR3 has 13 amino acids. Looked up from germline, CDR1 is MNHEY and CDR2 is SMNVEV (reference sequence). J gave up 3 bases and V 2 bases, and 0 bases lay outside the gene matches. This chain's CDR3 is CASSLAGGYEQYF. For the CDR3, the DNA is TGTGCCAGCAGTTTAGCGGGAGGCTACGAGCAGTACTTC.

The chain uses TRBV7-8 and TRBJ2-5; D not resolved. The CDR3 is 14 residues long. V gave up 4 bases and J gave up 5 bases, with 14 bases separating them. Germline CDR1 is SGHVS and CDR2 is FQNEAQ. The CDR3 here is CASSSAPGWETQYF. In nucleotides, the CDR3 is TGTGCCAGCAGCTCCGCGCCGGGCTGGGAGACCCAGTACTTC. The variable domain in full, with the rest retrieved from reference TRBV7-8 and TRBJ2-5, is GAGVSQSPRYKVAKRGQDVALRCDPISGHVSLFWYQQALGQGPEFLTYFQNEAQLDKSGLPSDRFFAERPEGSVSTLKIQRTQQEDSAVYLCASSSAPGWETQYFGPGTRLLVL.

This chain uses TRBV5-1 with TRBJ1-2; 10 bases fit TRBD1. From germline, CDR1 is SGHRS and CDR2 YFSETQ. Trimming removed 5 bases from V and 3 bases from J; junction bases left unmatched: 7. CDR3 size: 15 residues. The CDR3 DNA is TGCGCCAGCAGTTCAGTGACAGGGGGCTACTATGGCTACACCTTC. It yields the protein CASSSVTGGYYGYTF.

The chain recombines TRBV28 with TRBJ1-3; D ambiguous. The ends were cut back, 6 bases at V and 3 bases at J, with 12 bases in the middle. This CDR3 is 14 amino acids long. Germline lookup yields CDR1 MDHEN and CDR2 SYDVKM. The CDR3 region has the DNA TGTGCCAGCAGCACCGGGCGGAATGGAAACACCATATATTTT. As protein: CASSTGRNGNTIYF.

Comment on this clone: Other DNA sequences in the sample encode the same CDR3. The rearrangement uses TRBV9 and TRBJ2-7; 10 nucleotides agree with TRBD1. J lost 2 bases, V lost 4 bases, and 3 bases had no gene match. CDR3 length: 14 residues. Germline CDR1 is SGDLS and CDR2 is YYNGEE. Here the CDR3 reads CASSSGTGAYEQYF. The DNA of the CDR3 is TGTGCCAGCAGCTCCGGGACAGGGGCCTACGAGCAGTACTTC.

The V gene is TRBV15, the J gene TRBJ2-3, with D maybe TRBD2 (6 bases). This CDR3 comprises 15 residues. Trimming left V 0 bases short and J 6 bases short, with 13 bases between. In germline, CDR1 is LNHNV, CDR2 YYDKDF (reference sequence). The CDR3 protein is CATSRDLGSRDTQYF. CDR3 in DNA: TGTGCCACCAGCAGAGATCTCGGGAGTCGTGATACGCAGTATTTT.

This clone was counted a single time. The chain has TRBV7-9 and TRBJ2-1; D ambiguous. CDR1 and CDR2 (germline): SEHNR, FQNEAQ (reference sequence). Trimming stripped 1 base from V and 9 bases from J, with 13 bases between. The CDR3 has 14 residues. The CDR3 spells CASSLELPWGEQFF. DNA for the CDR3: TGTGCCAGCAGCTTAGAACTCCCATGGGGTGAGCAGTTCTTC.

The chain carries TRBV28 and TRBJ1-1; D ambiguous. The germline CDR1 and CDR2 sequences are MDHEN and SYDVKM. Deletions cut 2 bases from V and 1 base from J, with 11 bases between. The CDR3 has 15 residues. The CDR3 nucleotides read TGTGCCAGCAGTTTAGAGTTCCTAGGGAACACTGAAGCTTTCTTT. Its translation: CASSLEFLGNTEAFF.

This clone was seen ten or more times. V is TRBV27 and J is TRBJ2-1, with D perhaps matching TRBD1 (6 bases). Trimming pared 1 base from V and 8 bases from J, leaving 18 bases between. Germline V gene lookup returns CDR1 MNHEY and CDR2 SMNVEV (reference sequence). The CDR3 covers 16 residues. The DNA of the CDR3 is TGTGCCAGCAGTTTATTGGGACATAACGTGGGTGATGAGCAGTTCTTC. Amino acids: CASSLLGHNVGDEQFF.

This sequence joins TRBV2 and TRBJ2-1; D is possibly TRBD1 (5 bases). This CDR3 spans 15 amino acids. The V and J ends lost 4 bases and 2 bases respectively, with 12 bases between them. Germline-derived CDR1 and CDR2 are SNHLY and FYNNEI. The CDR3 region has the DNA TGTGCCAGCAGTGTCGGCAGGGCACCCTACAATGAGCAGTTCTTC. It translates to CASSVGRAPYNEQFF.

The CDR3 DNA follows: TGCGCCAGCAGTGAGTCGAAGGCTAGCGGGTACTCCACAGATACGCAGTATTTT. It is translated as CASSESKASGYSTDTQYF. This chain connects TRBV10-1 to TRBJ2-3, with TRBD2 matching over 8 bases. This CDR3 contains 18 residues. Per the germline V gene, CDR1 is WNHNN and CDR2 is SYGVQD (reference sequence). The trim removed 0 bases at V and 2 bases at J, leaving 10 bases unmatched.

The J gene is TRBJ2-2, the V gene TRBV27; D not resolved. CDR3 size: 16 residues. Germline V CDR1 and CDR2: MNHEY, SMNVEV (reference sequence). V was trimmed by 3 bases and J by 4 bases, leaving 15 bases between them. CDR3 sequence reads: CASSFLAALSTGELFF. The CDR3 DNA sequence: TGTGCCAGCAGTTTCTTGGCGGCTCTTAGCACCGGGGAGCTGTTTTTT.

This clone was seen a single time. This chain connects TRBV10-1 to TRBJ1-1; TRBD1 agrees at 8 bases. Per the germline V gene, CDR1 is WNHNN and CDR2 is SYGVQD (reference sequence). The CDR3 consists of 15 residues. Losses at the gene ends were 2 bases for V and 1 base for J; bases not matched to a gene: 3. CDR3 sequence (DNA): TGCGCCAGCAGTGAGACAGGGGGTTGGAACACTGAAGCTTTCTTT. Its protein product is CASSETGGWNTEAFF.

The rearrangement uses TRBV29-1 and TRBJ2-3; weak D call: TRBD1 (5 bases). Looked up from germline, CDR1 is SQVTM and CDR2 is ANQGSEA. Trimming pared 2 bases from V and 3 bases from J, leaving 12 bases between. This CDR3 contains 14 residues. The CDR3: CSVEPPSGTDTQYF. DNA of the CDR3: TGCAGCGTTGAACCTCCGTCAGGGACAGATACGCAGTATTTT.

This chain connects TRBV27 to TRBJ2-1; no definite D call. Germline V gene lookup returns CDR1 MNHEY and CDR2 SMNVEV (reference sequence). Trimming left V 5 bases short and J 5 bases short, with 10 bases between. This CDR3 region has 13 residues. CDR3 coding DNA: TGTGCCAGCAGTCCTGGCGGAGACAATGAGCAGTTCTTC. Amino acid sequence: CASSPGGDNEQFF.

J is TRBJ2-1 and V is TRBV7-3; D tentatively reads TRBD1 or TRBD2 (6 bases each). The CDR3 spans 15 residues. The V end lost 5 bases, the J end lost 4 bases, and 15 bases lay between the germline ends. Germline V CDR1 and CDR2: SGHTA, FQGTGA. The CDR3 coding sequence is TGTGCCAGCAGCCCGGGGGCGGGAAATTACAATGAGCAGTTCTTC. This codes for CASSPGAGNYNEQFF.

The rearrangement links TRBV6-1 to TRBJ2-3; D ambiguous. There are 15 residues in the CDR3. CDR1 is MNHNS and CDR2 is SASEGT in the germline V gene. Trimming cost V 2 bases and J 4 bases, with 13 bases left between them. The CDR3 nucleotides are TGTGCCAGCAGTGAAAATATTGGCGGAGCAGATACGCAGTATTTT. The encoded protein is CASSENIGGADTQYF.

V and J are TRBV7-9 and TRBJ1-4; TRBD1 matches 10 bases. Germline V CDR1 and CDR2: SEHNR, FQNEAQ (reference sequence). With 0 bases clipped from V and 5 bases from J, the junction kept 0 bases outside the gene matches. The CDR3 has 15 residues. CDR3: CASSLAGQGNEKLFF. Here the CDR3 DNA reads TGTGCCAGCAGCTTAGCGGGACAGGGGAATGAAAAACTGTTTTTT.

The chain has TRBV14 and TRBJ1-4; perhaps TRBD1 as D (6 bases). Trimming pared 0 bases from V and 4 bases from J, leaving 9 bases between. Germline-derived CDR1 and CDR2 are SGHDN and FVKESK. This CDR3 comprises 15 residues. CDR3 DNA sequence: TGTGCCAGCAGCCAAGAGGACAGTTTTAATGAAAAACTGTTTTTT. Protein sequence: CASSQEDSFNEKLFF.

This chain joins TRBV9 and TRBJ2-2; D is ambiguous. The germline V and J ends were trimmed by 1 base and 2 bases, with 9 bases remaining between them. CDR1 is SGDLS, CDR2 YYNGEE, per germline. The CDR3 consists of 15 residues. The CDR3 region has the DNA TGTGCCAGCAGCGTAAGTCAGGAAAACACCGGGGAGCTGTTTTTT. Encoded protein: CASSVSQENTGELFF. The full variable domain, with the rest looked up from reference TRBV9 and TRBJ2-2, is DSGVTQTPKHLITATGQRVTLRCSPRSGDLSVYWYQQSLDQGLQFLIQYYNGEERAKGNILERFSAQQFPDLHSELNLSSLELGDSALYFCASSVSQENTGELFFGEGSRLTVL.

The J gene is TRBJ2-3, the V gene TRBV6-1; possible D gene TRBD1, 6 bases. CDR1 and CDR2 from the germline V gene are MNHNS and SASEGT. The CDR3 contains 13 residues. Trimming pared 2 bases from V and 6 bases from J, leaving 9 bases between. CDR3 in DNA: TGTGCCAGCAGTGAATGGCAGGGGGATACGCAGTATTTT. This sequence encodes CASSEWQGDTQYF.

This chain links TRBV9 with TRBJ2-1; either TRBD1 or TRBD2 may fit D (6 bases each). The CDR3 is made up of 15 amino acids. Germline CDR1 SGDLS, CDR2 YYNGEE. V lost 4 bases and J 6 bases, leaving 17 bases between the germline ends. For the CDR3, the DNA is TGTGCCAGCAGCCCTCGTGGGGGGCGGAGCAATGAGCAGTTCTTC. It translates to CASSPRGGRSNEQFF. Full variable domain (rest looked up from reference TRBV9 and TRBJ2-1): DSGVTQTPKHLITATGQRVTLRCSPRSGDLSVYWYQQSLDQGLQFLIQYYNGEERAKGNILERFSAQQFPDLHSELNLSSLELGDSALYFCASSPRGGRSNEQFFGPGTRLTVL.

The chain carries TRBV9 and TRBJ1-4; D remains ambiguous. Deletions cut 3 bases from V and 0 bases from J, with 9 bases between. Germline V gene lookup returns CDR1 SGDLS and CDR2 YYNGEE. This CDR3 contains 15 residues. CDR3 DNA sequence: TGTGCCAGCAGCGACGACGGTGCAACTAATGAAAAACTGTTTTTT. Translated, it gives CASSDDGATNEKLFF.

The V gene is TRBV5-4, the J gene TRBJ1-1; D call uncertain. Germline V gives CDR1 SGHNT, CDR2 YYREEE (reference sequence). The CDR3 covers 15 residues. V dropped 4 bases and J dropped 0 bases, with 13 bases sitting between them. The CDR3 DNA reads as TGTGCCAGCAGCAATCCACACGAGATGAACACTGAAGCTTTCTTT. Its translation: CASSNPHEMNTEAFF.

Details on this clone: Relative to the germline gene, one junction end is altered; a read error may explain this. The V and J genes are TRBV9 and TRBJ2-7; D call uncertain. CDR1 is SGDLS and CDR2 is YYNGEE in the germline V gene. There are 11 residues in the CDR3. The CDR3 is CASSSTTDLLF. Here the CDR3 DNA reads TGTGCCAGCAGCTCAACGACGGACCTATTGTTC.